The 18 T cell receptor beta chains below all came from one sample that was sequenced in a study of sequential checkpoint blockade in melanoma. Treatment indicated: randomized to nivolumab then ipilimumab (arm A) or the reverse (arm B). TCRdb's table, derived via immunoSEQ multiplex PCR, lists solely in-frame clones and lacks some. Of some 16,000 clones listed, more than 85% were seen once; the top ten hold roughly a quarter. Sequenced here: CD8+ T cells sorted from blood (inferred from file names), sampled from a patient given nivolumab and ipilimumab in sequence. These receptors all come from a human donor with melanoma.

The V call is TRBV27, the J call TRBJ2-1, with 7 bases identical to TRBD2. CDR3 size: 16 residues. Germline V gene data show CDR1 as MNHEY and CDR2 as SMNVEV (reference sequence). The V gene end was trimmed by 5 bases and the J gene end by 6 bases; junction bases not matched to a gene: 13. CDR3 in amino acids: CASSLQVAGVVNEQFF. CDR3 nucleotides: TGTGCCAGCAGTCTCCAGGTTGCGGGAGTTGTCAATGAGCAGTTCTTC.

CDR3 protein: CATTAVDRFEQYV. The DNA for the CDR3 is TGTGCCACCACCGCCGTGGACAGATTCGAGCAGTACGTC. V is TRBV28 and J is TRBJ2-7; D possibly corresponds to TRBD1 (6 bases). Trimming cost V 10 bases and J 6 bases, with 19 bases left between them. This CDR3 has 13 amino acids. Germline V lookup: CDR1 MDHEN, CDR2 SYDVKM.

The J gene is TRBJ2-1, the V gene TRBV7-3; D is possibly TRBD2 (6 bases). The CDR3 is made up of 16 amino acids. CDR1 and CDR2 (germline): SGHTA, FQGTGA. V was trimmed by 0 bases and J by 0 bases, leaving 9 bases between them. The CDR3 DNA is TGTGCCAGCAGCTTAACTCTCGGGAGCTCCTACAATGAGCAGTTCTTC. Its protein product is CASSLTLGSSYNEQFF.

J is TRBJ1-1 and V is TRBV19; D possibly corresponds to TRBD1 (5 bases). Germline CDR1 reads LNHDA; CDR2 reads SQIVND (reference sequence). The CDR3 covers 13 residues. The ends were cut back, 5 bases at V and 0 bases at J, with 7 bases in the middle. The CDR3 sequence: CASSSGVNTEAFF. The DNA of the CDR3 is TGTGCCAGTAGTTCGGGGGTGAACACTGAAGCTTTCTTT.

J is TRBJ1-1 and V is TRBV4-3, with D perhaps TRBD1 (5 bases). V lost 0 bases and J 4 bases, leaving 9 bases between the germline ends. This CDR3 spans 14 amino acids. CDR1 LGHNA and CDR2 YSLEER come from the germline V gene. The CDR3 DNA follows: TGCGCCAGCAGCCAAGAAGCGGGGACCACTGAAGCTTTCTTT. It translates to CASSQEAGTTEAFF.

The V call is TRBV10-3, the J call TRBJ1-2; tentatively, D is TRBD1 (6 bases). There are 13 residues in the CDR3. From germline, CDR1 is ENHRY and CDR2 SYGVKD. Deletions cut 8 bases from V and 5 bases from J, with 15 bases between. CDR3 loop: CAIWGGLGYGYTF. Written as DNA, the CDR3 is TGTGCCATCTGGGGGGGCTTGGGGTATGGCTACACCTTC.

The rearrangement links TRBV7-6 to TRBJ1-1, with D maybe TRBD1 (6 bases). Germline CDR1 reads SGHVS; CDR2 reads FNYEAQ. Trimming stripped 0 bases from V and 1 base from J, with 6 bases between. This CDR3 spans 14 amino acids. The CDR3, as DNA: TGTGCCAGCAGCTTAGCGGACAGGAACACTGAAGCTTTCTTT. Its protein product is CASSLADRNTEAFF.

This clone was recorded a few times. The chain recombines TRBV27 with TRBJ1-1; D ambiguous. V lost 4 bases and J 2 bases, leaving 17 bases between the germline ends. The CDR3 extends over 16 amino acids. CDR1 MNHEY and CDR2 SMNVEV come from the germline V gene (reference sequence). The CDR3 nucleotides are TGTGCCAGCAGTTCCGCGATTCGTGGCGGAAACACTGAAGCTTTCTTT. This gives the protein CASSSAIRGGNTEAFF.

V and J are TRBV9 and TRBJ2-7, with a weak D call TRBD1 (7 bases). Germline-derived CDR1 and CDR2 are SGDLS and YYNGEE. V lost 3 bases and J lost 4, with 11 bases in between. This CDR3 comprises 13 residues. The CDR3 loop is CASSASGGYEQYF. The CDR3 coding sequence is TGTGCCAGCAGCGCCTCAGGGGGGTACGAGCAGTACTTC.

The CDR3 is CASSPGQGEGYGYTF. The CDR3 coding sequence is TGCGCCAGCAGCCCGGGACAGGGGGAAGGCTATGGCTACACCTTC. The chain recombines TRBV4-1 with TRBJ1-2; 11 positions agree with TRBD1. Germline CDR1 and CDR2: MGHRA and YSYEKL. There are 15 residues in the CDR3. V lost 4 bases and J lost 4; bases outside the gene matches: 5.

V and J are TRBV28 and TRBJ2-7; no clear D. V was trimmed by 3 bases and J by 0 bases, leaving 6 bases between them. The germline V gene has CDR1 MDHEN and CDR2 SYDVKM. This CDR3 has 13 amino acids. For the CDR3, the DNA is TGTGCCAGCAGTTTGGGCACCTCCTACGAGCAGTACTTC. Translating it yields CASSLGTSYEQYF. Full variable domain (rest looked up from reference TRBV28 and TRBJ2-7): DVKVTQSSRYLVKRTGEKVFLECVQDMDHENMFWYRQDPGLGLRLIYFSYDVKMKEKGDIPEGYSVSREKKERFSLILESASTNQTSMYLCASSLGTSYEQYFGPGTRLTVT.

V and J are TRBV27 and TRBJ1-1; tentatively, D is TRBD1 (5 bases). Deletions cut 2 bases from V and 3 bases from J, with 13 bases between. There are 15 residues in the CDR3. Germline CDR1 MNHEY, CDR2 SMNVEV (reference sequence). CDR3 sequence (DNA): TGTGCCAGCAGTTTAGTAGGGGCGACAGACACTGAAGCTTTCTTT. Protein sequence: CASSLVGATDTEAFF.

This clone was counted only a few times. The chain links TRBV6-6 to TRBJ2-7, with a weak D call TRBD1 (5 bases). The CDR3 has 14 amino acids. V lost 2 bases and J lost 3, with 11 bases in between. Germline assignment: CDR1 MNHNY and CDR2 SVGAGI (reference sequence). CDR3 sequence: CASSYGANHYEQYF. CDR3 bases: TGTGCCAGCAGTTACGGGGCAAATCACTACGAGCAGTACTTC.

This chain links TRBV7-2 with TRBJ2-7, with D perhaps matching TRBD2 (5 bases). Trimming cost V 5 bases and J 7 bases, with 9 bases left between them. CDR1 and CDR2 (germline): SGHTA, FQGNSA. The CDR3 consists of 11 residues. CDR3 in amino acids: CASSVRREQYV. CDR3 nucleotide sequence: TGTGCCAGCAGCGTCAGGAGGGAGCAGTACGTC.

The gene calls are TRBV7-8 and TRBJ1-4, with a tentative D call TRBD1 (6 bases). The CDR3 runs 13 residues. The V end was cut by 7 bases, the J end by 3 bases, with 9 bases between. Germline V CDR1 and CDR2: SGHVS, FQNEAQ. CDR3 amino acids: CASNGQPNEKLFF. In DNA, the CDR3 is TGTGCCAGCAATGGACAGCCTAATGAAAAACTGTTTTTT. The whole variable domain, filled in from reference TRBV7-8 and TRBJ1-4, reads GAGVSQSPRYKVAKRGQDVALRCDPISGHVSLFWYQQALGQGPEFLTYFQNEAQLDKSGLPSDRFFAERPEGSVSTLKIQRTQQEDSAVYLCASNGQPNEKLFFGSGTQLSVL.

V gene TRBV19 combines with J gene TRBJ1-2, with a tentative D call TRBD1 (5 bases). The CDR3 extends over 14 amino acids. V was clipped by 1 base and J by 4 bases, with 10 bases between them. Germline V gene data show CDR1 as LNHDA and CDR2 as SQIVND (reference sequence). The CDR3 is CASSIAEGSYGYTF. DNA of the CDR3: TGTGCCAGTAGTATAGCGGAGGGGAGCTATGGCTACACCTTC.

The chain links TRBV5-1 to TRBJ2-5; possibly TRBD1 for D (5 bases). Judging by the DNA end, TRBJ2-7 fits better; the J call may be wrong. This CDR3 spans 13 amino acids. The germline V gene encodes CDR1 SGHRS and CDR2 YFSETQ. The CDR3 reads CASSLARVNEQYF. CDR3 bases: TGCGCCAGCAGCTTGGCCAGGGTCAACGAGCAGTACTTC.

V and J are TRBV13 and TRBJ2-7; D might be TRBD2 (5 bases). From germline, CDR1 is PRHDT and CDR2 FYEKMQ (reference sequence). The CDR3 is 14 residues long. The V end lost 4 bases, the J end lost 0 bases, and 10 bases lay between the germline ends. In DNA form, the CDR3 reads TGTGCCAGCAGCTCCAAGCGGACCTCCTACGAGCAGTACTTC. It translates to CASSSKRTSYEQYF.